These 28 T cell receptor beta chains share one sample of origin, sequenced in a study of blood T cell repertoires in COVID-19. Repertoires were generated with immunoSEQ multiplex PCR, while TCRdb's copy carries only in-frame clones and drops some. The sample comprises roughly 150,000 clones, more than 80% of which are singletons, and roughly 15% rests with the top ten. Specimen: peripheral blood. Every receptor here comes from a middle-aged woman with acute or convalescent COVID-19.

This chain joins TRBV23-1 and TRBJ2-7; D is possibly TRBD1 (6 bases). TRBV23-1 has ORF status, its function being uncertain. This CDR3 spans 15 amino acids. V gave up 3 bases and J gave up 0 bases, with 12 bases separating them. Here the CDR3 reads CASSHSDRSSYEQYF. DNA for the CDR3: TGCGCCAGCAGTCACTCAGACAGGAGCTCCTACGAGCAGTACTTC.

V gene TRBV19 combines with J gene TRBJ1-2; 8 nucleotides agree with TRBD1. The V gene end was trimmed by 3 bases and the J gene end by 4 bases; junction bases not matched to a gene: 7. This CDR3 has 15 residues. Per germline, CDR1 LNHDA and CDR2 SQIVND (reference sequence). CDR3 nucleotide sequence: TGTGCCAGTAGTATCGGGGGGACAGGCGGCTATGGCTACACCTTC. Translating it yields CASSIGGTGGYGYTF.

A word on this clone: Other DNA sequences from this sample encode an identical CDR3 as well. The V call is TRBV3-1 (or the pseudogene TRBV3-2), the J call TRBJ2-1; unclear D gene. CDR1 LGHDT and CDR2 YNNKEL come from the germline V gene (reference sequence). This CDR3 region has 13 residues. CDR3 sequence reads: CAVEAAVYNEQFF. In DNA form, the CDR3 reads TGTGCTGTCGAGGCGGCGGTATACAATGAGCAGTTCTTC.

The chain employs TRBV29-1 and TRBJ1-1, with D possibly being TRBD1 (6 bases). The CDR3 is 13 residues long. V lost 7 bases and J lost 1, with 13 bases in between. CDR1 and CDR2 (germline): SQVTM, ANQGSEA. The CDR3 DNA follows: TGCAGCGCGCGCGGACAGACGAACACTGAAGCTTTCTTT. The encoded protein is CSARGQTNTEAFF.

CDR3 in DNA: TGTGCCAGCAGCGTTCTACCCATAGCCGGCGGGGGGGCCTACAATGAGCAGTTCTTC. It is translated as CASSVLPIAGGGAYNEQFF. The rearrangement joins TRBV9 to TRBJ2-1, with 9 bases lining up with TRBD2. The CDR3 extends over 19 amino acids. Germline lookup yields CDR1 SGDLS and CDR2 YYNGEE. The trim removed 2 bases at V and 2 bases at J, leaving 14 bases unmatched.

The genes are TRBV5-4 and TRBJ2-1, with D possibly matching TRBD1 (5 bases). This CDR3 has 16 residues. Deletions cut 0 bases from V and 4 bases from J, with 14 bases between. Germline V gene sequence: CDR1 SGHNT, CDR2 YYREEE (reference sequence). CDR3 sequence reads: CASSLGTSGHYNEQFF. The DNA of the CDR3 is TGTGCCAGCAGCTTGGGTACGTCAGGGCATTACAATGAGCAGTTCTTC.

The J gene is TRBJ1-1, the V gene TRBV3-1 (or the pseudogene TRBV3-2); possible D gene TRBD1, 6 bases. Trimming took 6 bases from V and 1 from J, leaving 9 bases between them. The germline V gene encodes CDR1 LGHDT and CDR2 YNNKEL (reference sequence). The CDR3 runs 13 residues. The CDR3 is CASRPGQNTEAFF. The CDR3 nucleotides are TGTGCCAGCAGACCGGGACAGAACACTGAAGCTTTCTTT.

The rearrangement joins TRBV3-1 (or the pseudogene TRBV3-2) to TRBJ2-1; 7 bases map to TRBD2. The germline V gene has CDR1 LGHDT and CDR2 YNNKEL (reference sequence). V trimming: 4 bases; J trimming: 4 bases; junction bases outside the gene matches: 7. The CDR3 length is 15 residues. The CDR3 here is CASSPTGGGYNEQFF. For the CDR3, the DNA is TGTGCCAGCAGCCCAACTGGGGGGGGTTACAATGAGCAGTTCTTC.

The chain recombines TRBV9 with TRBJ1-2; TRBD1 agrees at 7 bases. CDR1 SGDLS and CDR2 YYNGEE come from the germline V gene. Trimming removed 6 bases from V and 4 bases from J; junction bases left unmatched: 9. The CDR3 has 14 amino acids. The CDR3 sequence is CASTPLGQSYGYTF. Written as DNA, the CDR3 is TGTGCCAGCACCCCATTGGGACAGAGCTATGGCTACACCTTC. Combining the CDR3 with reference TRBV9 and TRBJ1-2 gives the whole variable domain DSGVTQTPKHLITATGQRVTLRCSPRSGDLSVYWYQQSLDQGLQFLIQYYNGEERAKGNILERFSAQQFPDLHSELNLSSLELGDSALYFCASTPLGQSYGYTFGSGTRLTVV.

The J gene is TRBJ1-2, the V gene TRBV27; 8 bases are a match to TRBD1. Germline V gene data show CDR1 as MNHEY and CDR2 as SMNVEV (reference sequence). V trimming: 3 bases; J trimming: 5 bases; junction bases outside the gene matches: 2. This CDR3 spans 13 amino acids. CDR3 region: CASSFQGAYGYTF. The CDR3 region has the DNA TGTGCCAGCAGTTTCCAGGGGGCGTATGGCTACACCTTC.

The genes are TRBV27 and TRBJ2-2; TRBD2 matches 13 bases. V lost 4 bases to trimming and J lost 3 bases; unmatched junction nucleotides: 11. The germline V gene encodes CDR1 MNHEY and CDR2 SMNVEV (reference sequence). The CDR3 has 19 residues. The CDR3 is CASSSPGLAGRWDTGELFF. DNA of the CDR3: TGTGCCAGCAGTTCTCCGGGACTAGCGGGAAGGTGGGACACCGGGGAGCTGTTTTTT.

The V call is TRBV24-1, the J call TRBJ1-1; 8 nucleotides agree with TRBD1. This CDR3 has 12 residues. Trimming at V came to 5 bases and at J to 9 bases, leaving 4 bases not matched to a gene. Per germline, CDR1 KGHDR and CDR2 SFDVKD. The CDR3 loop is CATSARGRKAFF. CDR3 nucleotides: TGTGCCACCAGTGCCAGGGGGCGAAAAGCTTTCTTT.

V gene TRBV27 combines with J gene TRBJ1-6; D remains ambiguous. Trimming cost V 4 bases and J 12 bases, with 10 bases left between them. The CDR3 spans 12 residues. Germline V CDR1 and CDR2: MNHEY, SMNVEV (reference sequence). The DNA of the CDR3 is TGTGCCAGCAGTTCCTCAGGCCGACCCCTCCACTTT. Protein sequence: CASSSSGRPLHF.

The V call is TRBV20-1, the J call TRBJ1-1; 7 bases map to TRBD1. This CDR3 has 11 residues. Trimming at V came to 8 bases and at J to 3 bases, leaving 3 bases not matched to a gene. Germline V lookup: CDR1 DFQATT, CDR2 SNEGSKA (reference sequence). For the CDR3, the DNA is TGCAGTCGACAGGGCGACACTGAAGCTTTCTTT. This gives the protein CSRQGDTEAFF.

J is TRBJ2-7 and V is TRBV13; 8 bases fit TRBD2. This CDR3 has 16 amino acids. Germline CDR1 PRHDT, CDR2 FYEKMQ (reference sequence). Germline trimming cut 4 bases from V and 4 bases from J; bases unmatched to any gene: 12. The CDR3 sequence is CASSSNLAGHGYEQYF. Written as DNA, the CDR3 is TGTGCCAGCAGCTCTAACCTAGCGGGCCACGGGTACGAGCAGTACTTC.

The chain joins TRBV19 to TRBJ2-2; the match to TRBD2 covers 7 bases. CDR3 length: 15 amino acids. J gave up 2 bases and V 6 bases, and 6 bases lay outside the gene matches. The germline gives CDR1 LNHDA, CDR2 SQIVND (reference sequence). The CDR3 nucleotides read TGTGCCAGTAGCGGACTAGTCCGCAACACCGGGGAGCTGTTTTTT. Its protein product is CASSGLVRNTGELFF.

The V and J genes are TRBV20-1 and TRBJ2-5, with D maybe TRBD2 (6 bases). V dropped 3 bases and J dropped 0 bases, with 11 bases sitting between them. Germline loops: CDR1 DFQATT, CDR2 SNEGSKA (reference sequence). This CDR3 has 14 amino acids. CDR3 region: CSASWGENQETQYF. The CDR3 bases are TGCAGTGCTAGTTGGGGGGAGAACCAAGAGACCCAGTACTTC.

The chain employs TRBV7-2 and TRBJ2-3; D is unresolved. Germline V gene lookup returns CDR1 SGHTA and CDR2 FQGNSA. This CDR3 spans 12 amino acids. V was cut by 0 bases and J by 6 bases, with 4 bases left in between. The CDR3 reads CASSLAADTQYF. The CDR3 DNA sequence: TGTGCCAGCAGCTTAGCGGCTGATACGCAGTATTTT.

This chain joins TRBV19 and TRBJ1-5; D gene uncertain. CDR1 and CDR2 (germline): LNHDA, SQIVND (reference sequence). The CDR3 totals 16 residues. Trimming cost V 3 bases and J 2 bases, with 14 bases left between them. The CDR3 spells CASSISGKKGNQPQHF. The CDR3 bases are TGTGCCAGTAGTATTTCAGGCAAAAAGGGCAATCAGCCCCAGCATTTT. The whole variable domain, remainder taken from reference TRBV19 and TRBJ1-5, is DGGITQSPKYLFRKEGQNVTLSCEQNLNHDAMYWYRQDPGQGLRLIYYSQIVNDFQKGDIAEGYSVSREKKESFPLTVTSAQKNPTAFYLCASSISGKKGNQPQHFGDGTRLSIL.

The rearrangement joins TRBV28 to TRBJ2-2; 9 bases fit TRBD1. V lost 7 bases and J lost 3; bases outside the gene matches: 6. This CDR3 has 15 amino acids. Germline assignment: CDR1 MDHEN and CDR2 SYDVKM. The CDR3 DNA sequence: TGTGCCAGCAAACAGGGGGCGGTGGACACCGGGGAGCTGTTTTTT. Amino acid sequence: CASKQGAVDTGELFF.

This clone occurred once. The genes are TRBV30 and TRBJ1-1, with D perhaps TRBD1 (6 bases). The V end lost 4 bases, the J end lost 1 base, and 13 bases lay between the germline ends. The V gene's germline CDR1 is GTSNPN and CDR2 SVGIG (reference sequence). This CDR3 contains 14 residues. The chain's CDR3 is CAWTGGGANTEAFF. CDR3 in DNA: TGTGCCTGGACCGGGGGGGGCGCGAACACTGAAGCTTTCTTT.

The chain joins TRBV5-4 to TRBJ2-3, with D maybe TRBD1 (5 bases). The CDR3 sequence is 17 residues long. CDR1 and CDR2 (germline): SGHNT, YYREEE (reference sequence). Trimming removed 3 bases from V and 2 bases from J, with 19 bases in between. Written as DNA, the CDR3 is TGTGCCAGCAGCTCCACCGATCGACAGAACCCCACAGATACGCAGTATTTT. Translation gives CASSSTDRQNPTDTQYF.

The V and J genes are TRBV6-1 and TRBJ1-1; D ambiguous. The germline V gene encodes CDR1 MNHNS and CDR2 SASEGT. V was clipped by 3 bases and J by 5 bases, with 10 bases between them. The CDR3 covers 13 residues. The CDR3 spells CASSDRGWTEAFF. The CDR3 coding sequence is TGTGCCAGCAGTGACCGGGGATGGACTGAAGCTTTCTTT.

The gene calls are TRBV5-5 and TRBJ2-1, with 7 bases lining up with TRBD1. V dropped 4 bases and J dropped 5; count of bases not matched to a gene: 9. The CDR3 consists of 15 residues. The germline V gene has CDR1 SGHKS and CDR2 YYEKEE (reference sequence). The CDR3 coding sequence is TGTGCCAGCAGCCTACAGGGGCTCAAAAACAATGAGCAGTTCTTC. Protein sequence: CASSLQGLKNNEQFF.

The gene calls are TRBV14 and TRBJ2-7; D gene unclear. Trimming took 0 bases from V and 3 from J, leaving 9 bases between them. Looked up from germline, CDR1 is SGHDN and CDR2 is FVKESK. CDR3 length: 14 residues. The CDR3 coding sequence is TGTGCCAGCAGCCAAGATCTCGCGAGCTACGAGCAGTACTTC. Protein: CASSQDLASYEQYF. The entire variable domain, with the rest obtained from reference TRBV14 and TRBJ2-7, is as follows: EAGVTQFPSHSVIEKGQTVTLRCDPISGHDNLYWYRRVMGKEIKFLLHFVKESKQDESGMPNNRFLAERTGGTYSTLKVQPAELEDSGVYFCASSQDLASYEQYFGPGTRLTVT.

V usage is TRBV6-5 and J usage is TRBJ2-2; the match to TRBD1 covers 9 bases. V lost 7 bases, J lost 4 bases, and 7 bases stayed unmatched. Per germline, CDR1 MNHEY and CDR2 SVGAGI. This CDR3 spans 15 amino acids. This chain's CDR3 is CASISQGALTGELFF. The CDR3 nucleotides are TGTGCCAGCATCTCACAGGGGGCGCTCACCGGGGAGCTGTTTTTT.

This chain links TRBV7-9 with TRBJ2-7; TRBD1 aligns across 10 bases. Germline values: CDR1 SEHNR, CDR2 FQNEAQ (reference sequence). V dropped 4 bases and J dropped 6; count of bases not matched to a gene: 9. CDR3 size: 15 residues. Here the CDR3 reads CASSSLGQGMVEQYF. In DNA form, the CDR3 reads TGTGCCAGCAGCTCGCTGGGACAGGGGATGGTCGAGCAGTACTTC.

The chain links TRBV28 to TRBJ1-1; D is possibly TRBD1 (6 bases). CDR3 length: 11 residues. CDR1 is MDHEN, CDR2 SYDVKM, per germline. V was clipped by 6 bases and J by 8 bases, with 10 bases between them. The DNA for the CDR3 is TGTGCCAGCAGGACAGGAACCGAAGCTTTCTTT. Encoded protein: CASRTGTEAFF.